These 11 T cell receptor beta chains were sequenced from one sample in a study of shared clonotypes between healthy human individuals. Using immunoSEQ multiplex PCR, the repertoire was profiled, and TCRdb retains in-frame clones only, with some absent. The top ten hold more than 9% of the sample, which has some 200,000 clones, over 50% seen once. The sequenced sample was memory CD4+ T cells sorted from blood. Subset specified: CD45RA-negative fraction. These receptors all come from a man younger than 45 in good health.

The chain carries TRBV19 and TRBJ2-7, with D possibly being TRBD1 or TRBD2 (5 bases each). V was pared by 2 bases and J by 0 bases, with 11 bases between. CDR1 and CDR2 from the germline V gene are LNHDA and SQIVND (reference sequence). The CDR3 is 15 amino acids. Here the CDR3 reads CASSISGRNSYEQYF. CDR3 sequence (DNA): TGTGCCAGTAGTATATCGGGACGCAACTCCTACGAGCAGTACTTC. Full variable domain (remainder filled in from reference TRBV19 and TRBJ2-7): DGGITQSPKYLFRKEGQNVTLSCEQNLNHDAMYWYRQDPGQGLRLIYYSQIVNDFQKGDIAEGYSVSREKKESFPLTVTSAQKNPTAFYLCASSISGRNSYEQYFGPGTRLTVT.

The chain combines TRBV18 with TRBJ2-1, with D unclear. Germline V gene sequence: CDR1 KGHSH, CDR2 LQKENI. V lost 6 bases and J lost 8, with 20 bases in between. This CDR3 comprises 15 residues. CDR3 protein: CASSEHDLSLDEQFF. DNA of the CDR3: TGTGCCAGCTCCGAACACGACTTGAGTTTAGATGAGCAGTTCTTC.

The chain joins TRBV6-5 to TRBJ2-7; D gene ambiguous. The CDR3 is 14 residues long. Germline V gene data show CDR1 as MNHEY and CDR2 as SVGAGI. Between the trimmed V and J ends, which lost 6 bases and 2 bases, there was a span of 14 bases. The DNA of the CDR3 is TGTGCCAGCAGGGAGAGGCTAGGGACCTACGAGCAGTACTTC. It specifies CASRERLGTYEQYF.

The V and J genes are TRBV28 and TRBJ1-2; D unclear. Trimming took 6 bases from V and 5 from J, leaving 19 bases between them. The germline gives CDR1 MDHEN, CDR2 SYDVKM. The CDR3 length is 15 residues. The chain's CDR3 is CASRLPASGSYGYTF. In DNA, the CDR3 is TGTGCCAGCAGGCTCCCGGCCTCGGGTTCATATGGCTACACCTTC.

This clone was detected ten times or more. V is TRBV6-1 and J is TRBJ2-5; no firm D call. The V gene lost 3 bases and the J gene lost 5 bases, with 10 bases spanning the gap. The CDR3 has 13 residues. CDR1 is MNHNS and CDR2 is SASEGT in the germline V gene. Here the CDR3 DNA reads TGTGCCAGCAGTGATTCGGAGAAGGAGACCCAGTACTTC. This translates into CASSDSEKETQYF.

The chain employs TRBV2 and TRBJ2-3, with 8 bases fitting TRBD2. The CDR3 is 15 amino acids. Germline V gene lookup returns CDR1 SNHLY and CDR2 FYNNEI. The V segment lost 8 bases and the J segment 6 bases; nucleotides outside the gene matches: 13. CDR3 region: CASGRSGSYIDTQYF. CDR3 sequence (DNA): TGTGCCAGCGGGAGGAGCGGGAGTTATATCGATACGCAGTATTTT.

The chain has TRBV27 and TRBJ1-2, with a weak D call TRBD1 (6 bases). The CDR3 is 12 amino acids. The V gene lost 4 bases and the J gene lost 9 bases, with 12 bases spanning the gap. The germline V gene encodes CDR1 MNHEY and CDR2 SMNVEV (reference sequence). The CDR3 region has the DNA TGTGCCAGCAGTTCACAGGGTCTGCGCTACACCTTC. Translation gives CASSSQGLRYTF.

The CDR3 DNA is TGTGCCTGGAGTAACAACTACGAGCAGTACTTC. This encodes CAWSNNYEQYF. The chain combines TRBV30 with TRBJ2-7; no definite D call. CDR1 is GTSNPN and CDR2 is SVGIG in the germline V gene (reference sequence). V was clipped by 2 bases and J by 3 bases, with 5 bases between them. The CDR3 loop spans 11 amino acids.

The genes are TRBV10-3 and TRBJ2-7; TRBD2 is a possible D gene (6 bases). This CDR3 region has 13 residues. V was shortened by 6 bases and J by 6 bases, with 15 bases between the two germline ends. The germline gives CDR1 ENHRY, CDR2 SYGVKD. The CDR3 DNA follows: TGTGCCATCAGAGCCTCCAGGGAGGTCGAGCAGTACTTC. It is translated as CAIRASREVEQYF.

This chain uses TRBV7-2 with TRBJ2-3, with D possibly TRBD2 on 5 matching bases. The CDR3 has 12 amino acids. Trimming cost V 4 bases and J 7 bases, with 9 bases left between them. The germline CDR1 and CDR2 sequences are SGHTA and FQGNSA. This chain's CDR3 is CASSSPGNTQYF. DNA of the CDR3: TGTGCCAGCAGCTCGCCGGGAAATACGCAGTATTTT.

CDR3 DNA: TGCGCCAGCAGCTATAGTGGTCTGACAGGGACCTTC. Amino acid sequence: CASSYSGLTGTF. The rearrangement uses TRBV5-1 and TRBJ1-2, with 7 bases that match TRBD1. With 3 bases clipped from V and 14 bases from J, the junction kept 10 bases outside the gene matches. The CDR3 has 12 amino acids. The germline CDR1 and CDR2 sequences are SGHRS and YFSETQ. Full variable domain (missing parts from reference TRBV5-1 and TRBJ1-2): KAGVTQTPRYLIKTRGQQVTLSCSPISGHRSVSWYQQTPGQGLQFLFEYFSETQRNKGNFPGRFSGRQFSNSRSEMNVSTLELGDSALYLCASSYSGLTGTFGSGTRLTVV.